A single TCR beta chain is shown here with its context. The antigen is not known. The sample is drawn from a study of blood T cells in healthy people across ages. Findings and limits, study-wide: When one million T cells were used, diversity estimates were thought to be underestimates.

Per sample, no less than 5 micrograms of total RNA were extracted. V dropped 3 bases and J dropped 6; count of bases not matched to a gene: 6. Germline V gene data show CDR1 as LGHDT and CDR2 as YNNKEL (reference sequence). The CDR3 runs to 14 residues. It was with a sample-barcoded 5' primer and a J-beta primer mix that a second PCR of roughly 7 to 12 cycles was run. Through a template-switch adaptor with 12 random nucleotides, each cDNA molecule received a tag. CDR3-containing paired-end reads numbering at least 2.5 million came from each sample. TCRdb called the 5' RACE reads again in MiXCR, with one record for every CDR3 protein. The sample consists of more than 1.4 million distinct CDR3 sequences, around two fifths of them appearing once.

Material for sequencing was blood. V and J are TRBV3-1 and TRBJ1-2; 8 positions match TRBD1. The source of this sequence is a woman between 18 and 30 years old in good health. Here the CDR3 DNA reads TGTGCCAGCAGCCAGGACGGACAGGGAGATGGCTACACCTTC. Translated: CASSQDGQGDGYTF.